The rows below give T cell receptor beta chains drawn from one sample of a study of cytomegalovirus exposure and HLA in healthy donors. The data were produced by immunoSEQ multiplex PCR, yet TCRdb's version contains in-frame clones alone and is incomplete. The sample holds some 96,000 clones; approximately 79% are singletons and the top ten take over 15%. Sequenced sample: PBMCs. These TCRs come from a woman aged 60 to 75 in good health and CMV-seropositive. Each CDR3 is given with its conserved first and last residue. Fields, in order: V gene, D gene, clone size, J gene, CDR3 DNA, CDR3 protein. A D gene is named only where the DNA matches it firmly. A row's size may be missing; if present it is once, few, many or a size class.

V: TRBV18
D: TRBD1
size: -
J: TRBJ1-4
DNA: TGTGCCAGCTCAACCAGGGACAGCAATGAAAAACTGTTTTTT
CDR3: CASSTRDSNEKLFF

V: TRBV2
D: TRBD1
size: -
J: TRBJ1-1
DNA: TGTGCCAGCAGTAAAGAGACAGGGAGGTTTACTGAAGCTTTCTTT
CDR3: CASSKETGRFTEAFF

V: TRBV18
D: -
size: -
J: TRBJ2-7
DNA: TGTGCCAGCTCACCACCGCCAGGGTTACTCGAGCAGTACTTC
CDR3: CASSPPPGLLEQYF

V: TRBV5-4
D: TRBD1
size: -
J: TRBJ1-1
DNA: TGTGCCAGCGTTCCTCAGGGACAGCTGAACACTGAAGCTTTCTTT
CDR3: CASVPQGQLNTEAFF

V: TRBV2
D: -
size: -
J: TRBJ1-2
DNA: TGTGCCAGCACCGGTGGCGGGGTCCTTCACCCTTATGGCTACACCTTC
CDR3: CASTGGGVLHPYGYTF

V: TRBV2
D: TRBD2
size: few
J: TRBJ2-1
DNA: TGTGCCAGCAGTGAAGACCCTAGCGGGAGGGTTTGGAATGAGCAGTTCTTC
CDR3: CASSEDPSGRVWNEQFF

V: TRBV9
D: TRBD1
size: -
J: TRBJ1-1
DNA: TGTGCCAGCAGCGCGACGACAGGGGTCGAAGGAGCTTTCTTT
CDR3: CASSATTGVEGAFF

V: TRBV27
D: -
size: -
J: TRBJ2-6
DNA: TGTGCCAGCAGTCTTGGCAGGGTAGGGGCCAACGTCCTGACTTTC
CDR3: CASSLGRVGANVLTF

V: TRBV7-9
D: TRBD1
size: -
J: TRBJ1-3
DNA: TGTGCCAGCAGCTTATCTCCTTACAGGGGCACCTCTGGAAACACCATATATTTT
CDR3: CASSLSPYRGTSGNTIYF

V: TRBV9
D: -
size: -
J: TRBJ1-2
DNA: TGTGCCAGCAGCGTAGCTCATACACCTAACTATGGCTACACCTTC
CDR3: CASSVAHTPNYGYTF

V: TRBV28
D: -
size: -
J: TRBJ1-1
DNA: TGTGCCAGCAGCTTTCTGACTGAAGCTTTCTTT
CDR3: CASSFLTEAFF

V: TRBV5-1
D: TRBD2
size: once
J: TRBJ2-7
DNA: TGCGCCAGCAGCTTGGAGGCCGGACTAGAGTCCTACGAGCAGTACTTC
CDR3: CASSLEAGLESYEQYF

V: TRBV11-3
D: -
size: -
J: TRBJ2-2
DNA: TGTGCCAGCAGCTTGGGGCAGGGTTCCGGGGAGCTGTTTTTT
CDR3: CASSLGQGSGELFF

V: TRBV7-3
D: TRBD1
size: -
J: TRBJ2-1
DNA: TGTGCCAGCAGCACCCAGTCCCAGGGGGCGGGCAATGAGCAGTTCTTC
CDR3: CASSTQSQGAGNEQFF

V: TRBV30
D: -
size: -
J: TRBJ1-6
DNA: TGTGCCTGGAGAGGGAGCCCGGGGTCACCCCTCCACTTT
CDR3: CAWRGSPGSPLHF

V: TRBV5-1
D: TRBD1
size: -
J: TRBJ1-2
DNA: TGCGCCAGCAGCTTGGGGACAGGGGAAAGCTATGGCTACACCTTC
CDR3: CASSLGTGESYGYTF

V: TRBV11-3
D: -
size: -
J: TRBJ2-1
DNA: TGTGCCAGCAGCTTAGATCGCGGTGAGCAGTTCTTC
CDR3: CASSLDRGEQFF

V: TRBV5-4
D: TRBD1
size: -
J: TRBJ1-2
DNA: TGTGCCAGCAGCTTTGGGCTGGGACAGGGTCGCTACACCTTC
CDR3: CASSFGLGQGRYTF

V: TRBV19
D: TRBD1
size: -
J: TRBJ1-1
DNA: TGTGCCAGTTTGCGGACAGGGTTCACTGAAGCTTTCTTT
CDR3: CASLRTGFTEAFF

V: TRBV4-1
D: TRBD1
size: -
J: TRBJ1-6
DNA: TGCGCCAGCAGCCAAAACAGGGGAAATTCACCCCTCCACTTT
CDR3: CASSQNRGNSPLHF

V: TRBV27
D: -
size: -
J: TRBJ2-7
DNA: TGTGCCAGCAGTACCTTGCGCGATCTCTACGAGCAGTACTTC
CDR3: CASSTLRDLYEQYF

V: TRBV19
D: TRBD1
size: -
J: TRBJ1-5
DNA: TGTGCCAGTAGACCGACAGGGTGGGGGGCCAATCAGCCCCAGCATTTT
CDR3: CASRPTGWGANQPQHF

V: TRBV19
D: -
size: -
J: TRBJ2-3
DNA: TGTGCCAGTAGTATCCCAGGCCCAGATACGCAGTATTTT
CDR3: CASSIPGPDTQYF

V: TRBV28
D: -
size: -
J: TRBJ1-2
DNA: TGTGCCAGCAGTTTAAACAAGTATGGCTACACCTTC
CDR3: CASSLNKYGYTF

V: TRBV5-1
D: TRBD1
size: -
J: TRBJ2-7
DNA: TGCGCCAGCAGCCTCCGGACAGGGAGTAGAAGGGAGCAGTACTTC
CDR3: CASSLRTGSRREQYF

V: TRBV6-5
D: -
size: -
J: TRBJ2-7
DNA: TGTGCCAGCAGTCTTGCAGGGTTCTCCTACGAGCAGTACTTC
CDR3: CASSLAGFSYEQYF

V: TRBV25-1
D: TRBD2
size: -
J: TRBJ2-3
DNA: TGTGCCAGCGTAGAAGGCGGGAGGATGGCAGATACGCAGTATTTT
CDR3: CASVEGGRMADTQYF

V: TRBV7-9
D: -
size: -
J: TRBJ2-7
DNA: TGTTCCAGCAGCCGAACATACGAGCAGTACTTC
CDR3: CSSSRTYEQYF

V: TRBV5-4
D: -
size: -
J: TRBJ2-5
DNA: TGTGCCAGCAGCTCCGGACAGATAGTTCAAGAGACCCAGTACTTC
CDR3: CASSSGQIVQETQYF

V: TRBV7-2
D: -
size: -
J: TRBJ1-6
DNA: TGTGCCAGCAGCCTTAATAATTCACCCCTCCACTTT
CDR3: CASSLNNSPLHF

V: TRBV28
D: -
size: -
J: TRBJ1-1
DNA: TGTGCCAGCAGTTTACCAGGGCCCACTGAAGCTTTCTTT
CDR3: CASSLPGPTEAFF

V: TRBV28
D: -
size: -
J: TRBJ2-1
DNA: TGTGCCAGCAGGTCGAGGGGGGGCTACAATGAGCAGTTCTTC
CDR3: CASRSRGGYNEQFF

V: TRBV7-9
D: -
size: -
J: TRBJ2-5
DNA: TGTGCCAGCAGCTTGGTGGGACATACGGAGACCCAGTACTTC
CDR3: CASSLVGHTETQYF

V: TRBV30
D: -
size: -
J: TRBJ1-1
DNA: TGTGCCTGGGGCATGAACACTGAAGCTTTCTTT
CDR3: CAWGMNTEAFF

V: TRBV6-1
D: TRBD1
size: -
J: TRBJ2-5
DNA: TGTGCCAGCAGTACCGGGACAGGGGGCCGAGAGACCCAGTACTTC
CDR3: CASSTGTGGRETQYF

V: TRBV2
D: TRBD2
size: -
J: TRBJ2-4
DNA: TGTGCCAGCAGTGACTGGCTAGCGGATAACATTCAGTACTTC
CDR3: CASSDWLADNIQYF